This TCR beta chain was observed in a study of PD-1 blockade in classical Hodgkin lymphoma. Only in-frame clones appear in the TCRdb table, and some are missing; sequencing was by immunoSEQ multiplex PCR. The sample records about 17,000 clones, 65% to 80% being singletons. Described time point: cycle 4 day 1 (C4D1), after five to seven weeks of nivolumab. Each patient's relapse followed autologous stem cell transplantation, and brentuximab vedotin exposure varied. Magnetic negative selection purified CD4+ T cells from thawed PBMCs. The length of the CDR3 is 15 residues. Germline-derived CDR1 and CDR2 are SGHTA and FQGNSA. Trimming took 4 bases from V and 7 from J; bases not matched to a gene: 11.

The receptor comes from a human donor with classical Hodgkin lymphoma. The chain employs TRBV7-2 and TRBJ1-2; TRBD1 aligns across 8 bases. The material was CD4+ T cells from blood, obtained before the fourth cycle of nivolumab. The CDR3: CASSSYRGSLVGYTF. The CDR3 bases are TGTGCCAGCAGCTCTTACAGGGGGTCCTTGGTTGGCTACACCTTC.